The source of this TCR beta chain is a study of beta chain features in type 1 diabetes. Each sorted population was over 98% pure. Isolated RNA was reverse transcribed in full, so expressed TCRB transcripts were sequenced. Clones were sequenced by immunoSEQ multiplex PCR, and TCRdb holds only the in-frame ones, with some missing. The data hold about 650,000 clones, with 9.5% to 15% observed a single time. About this clone itself: Its specificity is unknown.

Germline CDR1 is SGHRS and CDR2 is YFSETQ. This CDR3 spans 16 amino acids. The ends were cut back, 0 bases at V and 3 bases at J, with 14 bases in the middle. Study-wide results and caveats: Whether TCRB rearrangement is influenced by HLA type went unresolved here. Type 1 diabetes patients had moderately but significantly shorter TCRB CDR3s in all four CD4+ subsets. Because the template was cDNA, high-expressing cells might be over-represented.

This chain joins TRBV5-1 and TRBJ2-3; either TRBD1 or TRBD2 may fit D (5 bases each). Sequenced sample: naive CD4+ T cells from blood. The origin of this receptor is a man aged 25 to 40 with type 1 diabetes. The CDR3 DNA is TGCGCCAGCAGCTTGGGTGTGGCAGGGAGTACAGATACGCAGTATTTT. Translated, it gives CASSLGVAGSTDTQYF.